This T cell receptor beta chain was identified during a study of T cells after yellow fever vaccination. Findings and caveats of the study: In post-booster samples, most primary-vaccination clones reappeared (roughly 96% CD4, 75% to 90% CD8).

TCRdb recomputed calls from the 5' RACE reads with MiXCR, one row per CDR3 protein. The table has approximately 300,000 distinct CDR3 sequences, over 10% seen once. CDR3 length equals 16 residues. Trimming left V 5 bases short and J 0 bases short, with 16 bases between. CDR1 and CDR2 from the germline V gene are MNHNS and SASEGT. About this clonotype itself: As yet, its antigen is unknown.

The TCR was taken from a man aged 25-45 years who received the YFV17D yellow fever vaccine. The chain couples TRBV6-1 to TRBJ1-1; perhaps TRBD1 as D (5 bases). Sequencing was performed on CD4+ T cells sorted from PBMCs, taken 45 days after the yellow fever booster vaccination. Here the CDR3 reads CASSPPKRGLNTEAFF. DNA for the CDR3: TGTGCCAGCAGTCCACCTAAGCGGGGGTTGAACACTGAAGCTTTCTTT.